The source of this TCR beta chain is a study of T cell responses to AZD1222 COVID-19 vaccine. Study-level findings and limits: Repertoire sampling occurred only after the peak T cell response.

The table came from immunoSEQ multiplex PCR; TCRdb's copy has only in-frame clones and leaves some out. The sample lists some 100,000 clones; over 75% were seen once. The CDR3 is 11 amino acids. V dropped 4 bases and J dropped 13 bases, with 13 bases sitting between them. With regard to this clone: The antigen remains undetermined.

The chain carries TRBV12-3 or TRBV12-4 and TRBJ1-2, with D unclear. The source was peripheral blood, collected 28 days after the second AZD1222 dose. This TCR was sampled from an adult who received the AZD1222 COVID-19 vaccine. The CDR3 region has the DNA TGTGCCAGCAGTTACCGGGGTCTAGCCACCTTC. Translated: CASSYRGLATF.